This T cell receptor (beta chain) comes out of a study of shared clonotypes between healthy human individuals. On the study more broadly: The study enrolled two women and a few men aged 18 to 49. Findings and caveats of the study: Clonotype sharing among donors likely depends on sequencing depth. The sampled material consisted only of blood, and tissue repertoires are likely to differ.

CD45RO-negative CD8 cells positively selected for CCR7 made up the naive population, which excluded terminally differentiated effector memory CD45RA+ cells. The protocol was immunoSEQ multiplex PCR, while the TCRdb copy is restricted to in-frame clones and leaves out a portion. In the table there are about 2 million clones, just under 95% of which are singletons. For this clone: The antigen is unknown.

Germline V CDR1 and CDR2: MNHEY, SMNVEV (reference sequence). This CDR3 has 14 residues. The germline V and J ends were trimmed by 6 bases and 2 bases, with 13 bases remaining between them. V gene TRBV27 combines with J gene TRBJ1-1; D is unresolved. The specimen sequenced was naive CD8+ T cells sorted from blood. This TCR was recovered from a man aged 18 to 30 in good health. CDR3 amino acids: CASSPLRKNTEAFF. CDR3 nucleotide sequence: TGTGCCAGCAGCCCTCTAAGAAAAAACACTGAAGCTTTCTTT.